Given below is one TCR beta chain in context. Antigen unknown. The sample originates from a study of cytomegalovirus exposure and HLA in healthy donors. Study as a whole: The early release's HLA-typed donors yielded some 85 million unique TCRs.

Trimming removed 0 bases at V and 1 base at J, with 6 bases between. The CDR3 is 14 residues long. Germline V gene sequence: CDR1 LGHNT, CDR2 FRNRAP. The PCR contained 60 Vbeta and 13 Jbeta primers. Assay used: immunoSEQ multiplex PCR; TCRdb lists only in-frame clones, some missing. The table records around 300,000 clones, approximately 84% of them present only once. Study results and limitations: Associated with HLA alleles at 0.05 false discovery rate in a later analysis were around 15,000 TCR beta sequences. A later analysis showed that HLA-associated TCR beta chains had undergone more clonal expansion than equally common others. Owing to their indistinguishability, certain V segments, notably TRBV6-2 and TRBV6-3, were excluded.

Specimen: PBMCs. The chain links TRBV12-5 to TRBJ1-1; no definite D call. This clonotype was sampled from a woman in her thirties or forties in good health and CMV-seropositive. The CDR3 sequence is CASGLVIENTEAFF. In nucleotides, the CDR3 is TGTGCTAGTGGTTTGGTAATAGAGAACACTGAAGCTTTCTTT.